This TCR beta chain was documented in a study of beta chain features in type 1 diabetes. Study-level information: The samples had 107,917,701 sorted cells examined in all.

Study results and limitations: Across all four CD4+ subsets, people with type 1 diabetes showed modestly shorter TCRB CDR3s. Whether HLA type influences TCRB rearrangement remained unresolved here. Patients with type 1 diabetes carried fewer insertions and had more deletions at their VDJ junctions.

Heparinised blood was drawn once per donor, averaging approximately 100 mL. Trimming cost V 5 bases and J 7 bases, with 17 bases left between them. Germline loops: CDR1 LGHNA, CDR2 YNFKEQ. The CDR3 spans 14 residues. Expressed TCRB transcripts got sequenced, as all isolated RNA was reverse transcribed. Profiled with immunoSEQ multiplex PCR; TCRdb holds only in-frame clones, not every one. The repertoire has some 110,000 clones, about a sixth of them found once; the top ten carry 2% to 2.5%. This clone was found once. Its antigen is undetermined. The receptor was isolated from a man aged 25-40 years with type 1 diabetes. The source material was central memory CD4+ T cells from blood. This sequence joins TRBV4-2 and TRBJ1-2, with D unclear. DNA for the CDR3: TGTGCCAGCAGCTATGAACTCCCTACCACTGGCTACACCTTC. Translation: CASSYELPTTGYTF.